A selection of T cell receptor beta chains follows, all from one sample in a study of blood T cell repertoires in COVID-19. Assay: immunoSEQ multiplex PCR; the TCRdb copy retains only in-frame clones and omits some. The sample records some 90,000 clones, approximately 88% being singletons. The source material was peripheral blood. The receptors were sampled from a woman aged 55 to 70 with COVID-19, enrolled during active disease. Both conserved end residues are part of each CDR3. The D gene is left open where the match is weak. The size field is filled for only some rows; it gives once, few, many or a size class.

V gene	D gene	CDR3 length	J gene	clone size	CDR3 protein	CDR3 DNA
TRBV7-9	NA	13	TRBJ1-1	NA	CASSSAGSTEAFF	TGTGCCAGCAGCTCGGCGGGGAGCACTGAAGCTTTCTTT
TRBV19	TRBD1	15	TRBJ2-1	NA	CASSISGGLYNEQFF	TGTGCCAGTAGTATTTCAGGGGGCCTATACAATGAGCAGTTCTTC
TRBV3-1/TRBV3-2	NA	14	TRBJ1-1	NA	CASSQDGWGREAFF	TGTGCCAGCAGCCAAGATGGGTGGGGGAGGGAAGCTTTCTTT
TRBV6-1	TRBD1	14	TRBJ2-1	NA	CASSLGRGPYEQFF	TGTGCCAGCAGTCTAGGAAGGGGGCCCTATGAGCAGTTCTTC
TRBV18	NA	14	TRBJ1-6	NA	CASSLGGKNSPLHF	TGTGCCAGCTCTCTAGGCGGGAAGAATTCACCCCTCCACTTT
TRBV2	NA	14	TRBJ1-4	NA	CATRGGTTNEKLFF	TGTGCCACCCGGGGGGGAACAACTAATGAAAAACTGTTTTTT
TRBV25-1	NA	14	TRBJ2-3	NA	CASSAVGSTDTQYF	TGTGCCAGCAGTGCCGTCGGGAGCACAGATACGCAGTATTTT
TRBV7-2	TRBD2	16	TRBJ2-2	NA	CASSFSGGADTGELFF	TGTGCCAGCAGCTTTAGCGGGGGGGCAGACACCGGGGAGCTGTTTTTT
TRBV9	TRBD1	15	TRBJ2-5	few	CASSAWDRMGETQYF	TGTGCCAGCAGCGCTTGGGACAGGATGGGGGAGACCCAGTACTTC
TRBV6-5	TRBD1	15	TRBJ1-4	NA	CASSYTGTGAEKLFF	TGTGCCAGCAGTTACACCGGGACAGGGGCTGAAAAACTGTTTTTT
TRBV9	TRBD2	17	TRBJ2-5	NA	CASSVATTSGGQETQYF	TGTGCCAGCAGCGTAGCTACGACTAGCGGGGGACAAGAGACCCAGTACTTC
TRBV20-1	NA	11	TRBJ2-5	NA	CSASDPRFQYF	TGCAGTGCTAGTGATCCGCGATTTCAGTACTTC
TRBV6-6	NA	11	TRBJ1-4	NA	CASSDSSKLFF	TGTGCCAGCAGTGACAGCTCTAAACTGTTTTTT
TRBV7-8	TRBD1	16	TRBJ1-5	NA	CASSKGQDRGNQPQHF	TGTGCCAGCAGCAAAGGACAGGACCGGGGGAATCAGCCCCAGCATTTT
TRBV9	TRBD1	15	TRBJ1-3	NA	CASSFTGGSGNTIYF	TGTGCCAGCAGCTTCACAGGGGGATCTGGAAACACCATATATTTT
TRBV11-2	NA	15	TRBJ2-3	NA	CASSPSTQGPDTQYF	TGTGCCAGCAGCCCCTCCACACAGGGTCCGGATACGCAGTATTTT
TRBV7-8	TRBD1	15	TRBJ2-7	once	CASSPYRGLTYEQYF	TGTGCCAGCAGCCCCTACAGGGGGCTTACCTACGAGCAGTACTTC
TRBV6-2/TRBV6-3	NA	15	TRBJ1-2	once	CASSYSSRTNYGYTF	TGTGCCAGCAGTTACTCGTCCAGGACTAACTATGGCTACACCTTC
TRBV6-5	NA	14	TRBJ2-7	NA	CASSSGQSRAEQYF	TGTGCCAGCAGTAGCGGTCAGTCAAGGGCCGAGCAGTACTTC
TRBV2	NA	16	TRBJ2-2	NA	CASSVLRGGGTGELFF	TGTGCCAGCAGTGTTTTAAGAGGGGGGGGGACCGGGGAGCTGTTTTTT
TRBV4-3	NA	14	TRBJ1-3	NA	CASSQEGAGNTIYF	TGCGCCAGCAGCCAAGAGGGAGCAGGAAACACCATATATTTT
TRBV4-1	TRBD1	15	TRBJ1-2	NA	CASSQETGISYGYTF	TGCGCCAGCAGCCAAGAGACAGGGATTAGCTATGGCTACACCTTC
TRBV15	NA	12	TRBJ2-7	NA	CATGARSYEQYF	TGTGCCACGGGGGCGCGATCCTACGAGCAGTACTTC
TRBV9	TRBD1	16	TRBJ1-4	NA	CASSVDPQGAGEKLFF	TGTGCCAGCAGCGTAGACCCTCAGGGGGCCGGTGAAAAACTGTTTTTT
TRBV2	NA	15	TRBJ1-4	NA	CASTPTGGEHEKLFF	TGTGCCAGCACCCCGACGGGGGGCGAACATGAAAAACTGTTTTTT
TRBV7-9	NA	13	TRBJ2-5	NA	CASSLTVSETQYF	TGTGCCAGCAGCTTAACGGTTTCAGAGACCCAGTACTTC
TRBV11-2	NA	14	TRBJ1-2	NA	CASSLVPGYYGYTF	TGTGCCAGCAGCTTAGTCCCCGGGTACTATGGCTACACCTTC
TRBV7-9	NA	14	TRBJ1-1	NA	CASSLTLIGDEAFF	TGTGCCAGCAGCTTAACGCTTATCGGGGATGAAGCTTTCTTT
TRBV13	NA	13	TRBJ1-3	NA	CASGGSSGNTIYF	TGTGCCAGCGGCGGGAGCTCTGGAAACACCATATATTTT
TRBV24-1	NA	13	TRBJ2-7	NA	CATSEDIRAGQYF	TGTGCCACCAGTGAGGACATCAGGGCTGGGCAGTACTTC
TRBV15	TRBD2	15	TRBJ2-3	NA	CATRGSGGAGDTQYF	TGTGCCACCAGAGGGAGCGGGGGGGCTGGAGATACGCAGTATTTT
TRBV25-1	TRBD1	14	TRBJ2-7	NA	CASSLGQGPYEQYF	TGTGCCAGCAGCTTGGGACAGGGTCCTTACGAGCAGTACTTC
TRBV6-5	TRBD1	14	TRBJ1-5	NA	CASSDRAGGQPQHF	TGTGCCAGCAGCGACAGGGCCGGCGGGCAGCCCCAGCATTTT
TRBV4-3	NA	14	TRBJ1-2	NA	CASSQIGQLYGYTF	TGCGCCAGCAGCCAAATAGGACAACTCTATGGCTACACCTTC
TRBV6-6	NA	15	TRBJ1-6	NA	CASSYSEDYNSPLHF	TGTGCCAGCAGTTACTCGGAGGATTATAATTCACCCCTCCACTTT
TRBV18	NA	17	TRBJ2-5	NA	CASSPTMAGGLEETQYF	TGTGCCAGCTCACCAACAATGGCAGGGGGGTTAGAAGAGACCCAGTACTTC
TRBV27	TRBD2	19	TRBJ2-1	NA	CASSARTSGGRSSYNEQFF	TGTGCCAGCAGTGCTCGGACTAGCGGGGGCCGTAGCTCCTACAATGAGCAGTTCTTC
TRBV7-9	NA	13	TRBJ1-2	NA	CASSLRGAYGYTF	TGTGCCAGCAGCTTACGGGGGGCTTATGGCTACACCTTC
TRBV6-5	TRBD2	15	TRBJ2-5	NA	CASKRSGGAGKTQYF	TGTGCCAGCAAAAGGAGCGGGGGGGCAGGGAAGACCCAGTACTTC
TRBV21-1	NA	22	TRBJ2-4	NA	CASSKGERGRGGRSKNKNIQYF	TGTGCCAGCAGCAAAGGAGAGCGGGGCCGTGGGGGGAGGTCCAAGAACAAAAACATTCAGTACTTC
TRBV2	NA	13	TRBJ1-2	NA	CASRVTGIYGYTF	TGTGCCAGCAGGGTCACAGGGATCTATGGCTACACCTTC
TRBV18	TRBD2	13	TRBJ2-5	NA	CASSPSGQETQYF	TGTGCCAGCTCACCTAGCGGGCAAGAGACCCAGTACTTC
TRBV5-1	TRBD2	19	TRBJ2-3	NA	CASSPRRTSGGVRADTQYF	TGCGCCAGCAGCCCACGCCGGACTAGCGGGGGGGTTCGGGCAGATACGCAGTATTTT
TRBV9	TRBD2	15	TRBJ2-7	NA	CASSSGLAGVYEQYF	TGTGCCAGCAGCTCGGGACTAGCGGGGGTATACGAGCAGTACTTC
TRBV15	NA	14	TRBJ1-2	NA	CATSTPPGGAGYTF	TGTGCCACCAGCACTCCCCCGGGGGGGGCTGGCTACACCTTC
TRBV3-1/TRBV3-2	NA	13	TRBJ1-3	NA	CASSFLPGNTIYF	TGTGCCAGCAGCTTTCTTCCTGGAAACACCATATATTTT